The next 31 T cell receptor beta chains were all read from a single sample in a study of shared clonotypes between healthy human individuals. The repertoire was sequenced with immunoSEQ multiplex PCR; TCRdb's copy has only in-frame clones and lacks some. In the table there are some 2.4 million clones, roughly 93% of which are singletons. Sequenced input: naive CD4+ T cells from PBMCs. Subset meaning: CD45RA+ positively selected. The receptors were gathered from a young man in good health. Some clones in this sample may be carry-over from other donors' samples.

The rearrangement joins TRBV6-1 to TRBJ2-3; unclear D gene. Germline V gene lookup returns CDR1 MNHNS and CDR2 SASEGT. The V gene lost 3 bases and the J gene lost 14 bases, with 15 bases spanning the gap. The CDR3 runs 12 residues. CDR3 sequence: CASSEKMSRLYF. Written as DNA, the CDR3 is TGTGCCAGCAGTGAGAAGATGTCACGTCTGTATTTT.

A note on this clone: The sample holds other DNA sequences that translate to the same CDR3. The gene calls are TRBV5-1 and TRBJ2-3; D may be TRBD1 (5 bases). The V gene lost 2 bases and the J gene lost 0 bases, with 7 bases spanning the gap. CDR3 size: 14 residues. CDR1 is SGHRS and CDR2 is YFSETQ in the germline V gene. CDR3 bases: TGCGCCAGCAGCTTCGACAGAAGCACAGATACGCAGTATTTT. Amino acids: CASSFDRSTDTQYF.

V usage is TRBV5-1 and J usage is TRBJ2-5; D is unclear. This CDR3 has 15 amino acids. V was trimmed by 4 bases and J by 4 bases, leaving 17 bases between them. The germline gives CDR1 SGHRS, CDR2 YFSETQ. CDR3 sequence reads: CASSTGPAWGETQYF. CDR3 coding DNA: TGCGCCAGCAGCACCGGACCCGCTTGGGGAGAGACCCAGTACTTC.

On this clone itself: Other DNA sequences in the same sample also yield this CDR3. The rearrangement uses TRBV7-6 and TRBJ2-1; D is undetermined. The V gene's germline CDR1 is SGHVS and CDR2 FNYEAQ. Between the trimmed V and J ends, which lost 2 bases and 1 base, there was a span of 3 bases. This CDR3 has 13 residues. The DNA for the CDR3 is TGTGCCAGCAGCTTAAGTTCCTACAATGAGCAGTTCTTC. Its translation: CASSLSSYNEQFF.

The chain employs TRBV5-4 and TRBJ2-7, with 8 bases lining up with TRBD1. The CDR3 runs 14 residues. With V trimmed by 5 bases and J by 3 bases, 7 bases remained unmatched. Germline V CDR1 and CDR2: SGHNT, YYREEE (reference sequence). The chain's CDR3 is CASSVGGQGYEQYF. The CDR3 bases are TGTGCCAGCAGTGTCGGAGGACAGGGCTACGAGCAGTACTTC.

The chain is built from TRBV7-9 and TRBJ1-6, with D unresolved. V lost 4 bases, J lost 8 bases, and 15 bases lay in between. The length of the CDR3 is 15 residues. The germline gives CDR1 SEHNR, CDR2 FQNEAQ (reference sequence). CDR3 protein: CASSSPGTVDSPLHF. In nucleotides, the CDR3 is TGTGCCAGCAGCTCCCCGGGTACGGTGGATTCACCCCTCCACTTT.

The J gene is TRBJ1-2, the V gene TRBV6-1; no reliable D call. V was cut by 2 bases and J by 2 bases, with 12 bases left in between. Germline V gives CDR1 MNHNS, CDR2 SASEGT. The CDR3 spans 15 residues. CDR3 in DNA: TGTGCCAGCAGTGAAAGGCCAGCCCAGAACTATGGCTACACCTTC. Amino acids: CASSERPAQNYGYTF.

The V gene is TRBV10-3, the J gene TRBJ2-7, with 8 positions matching TRBD1. Germline V lookup: CDR1 ENHRY, CDR2 SYGVKD. V trimming: 0 bases; J trimming: 6 bases; junction bases outside the gene matches: 10. The CDR3 runs to 16 residues. The DNA of the CDR3 is TGTGCCATCAGTGAGTCGTTAGGGACAGGTTCATCCGAGCAGTACTTC. It is translated as CAISESLGTGSSEQYF.

The chain uses TRBV5-4 and TRBJ1-4, with D unclear. Germline assignment: CDR1 SGHNT and CDR2 YYREEE (reference sequence). This CDR3 region has 14 residues. V shed 0 bases and J shed 1 base, with 4 bases lying between them. The CDR3 region is CASSLVGTNEKLFF. As DNA, the CDR3 is TGTGCCAGCAGCTTGGTAGGAACTAATGAAAAACTGTTTTTT.

The chain has TRBV18 and TRBJ1-3, with a possible D match to TRBD1 (6 bases). CDR3 size: 15 residues. V was shortened by 2 bases and J by 2 bases, with 10 bases between the two germline ends. CDR1 and CDR2 from the germline V gene are KGHSH and LQKENI. CDR3 sequence reads: CASSPTGAPGNTIYF. Written as DNA, the CDR3 is TGTGCCAGCTCACCAACGGGGGCCCCTGGAAACACCATATATTTT.

The chain is built from TRBV7-2 and TRBJ2-3, with D tentatively TRBD2 (6 bases). Trimming removed 3 bases from V and 3 bases from J, with 13 bases in between. The CDR3 is 15 amino acids. Germline CDR1 SGHTA, CDR2 FQGNSA. CDR3 loop: CASSFTSSSTDTQYF. CDR3 bases: TGTGCCAGCAGCTTCACTAGCAGTAGTACAGATACGCAGTATTTT. The full variable domain, in which reference TRBV7-2 and TRBJ2-3 provide the parts outside the CDR3, is GAGVSQSPSNKVTEKGKDVELRCDPISGHTALYWYRQSLGQGLEFLIYFQGNSAPDKSGLPSDRFSAERTGGSVSTLTIQRTQQEDSAVYLCASSFTSSSTDTQYFGPGTRLTVL.

The V and J genes are TRBV28 and TRBJ2-1; 10 positions agree with TRBD1. The J segment lost 8 bases and the V segment lost 9 bases, leaving 10 bases of the junction unmatched. Per germline, CDR1 MDHEN and CDR2 SYDVKM. There are 14 residues in the CDR3. The DNA of the CDR3 is TGTGCCAGAAGTCGACAGGGGGCACGGGATGAGCAGTTCTTC. Protein: CARSRQGARDEQFF.

The CDR3 sequence is CASSQKQGTDTQYF. CDR3 bases: TGCGCCAGCAGCCAAAAACAAGGCACAGATACGCAGTATTTT. V and J are TRBV4-3 and TRBJ2-3; D remains unclear. CDR3 size: 14 residues. Germline V CDR1 and CDR2: LGHNA, YSLEER. With 2 bases removed from V and 1 base from J, the gap between germline ends came to 7 bases.

The V gene is TRBV11-3, the J gene TRBJ2-1; 11 bases are shared with TRBD2. The CDR3 loop spans 19 amino acids. Germline assignment: CDR1 SGHNT and CDR2 YENEEA. V shed 4 bases, J shed 2 bases, and the junction held 13 bases outside the gene matches. CDR3 residues: CASSYSGTSGQRAYNEQFF. CDR3 nucleotides: TGTGCCAGCAGCTACTCAGGGACTAGCGGACAAAGAGCCTACAATGAGCAGTTCTTC.

The chain uses TRBV5-1 and TRBJ2-7, with 10 bases fitting TRBD1. V lost 3 bases and J lost 3; bases outside the gene matches: 9. This CDR3 contains 16 residues. CDR1 is SGHRS and CDR2 is YFSETQ in the germline V gene. The CDR3 bases are TGCGCCAGCAGCTCATCCAGGACAGGGGGGATCTACGAGCAGTACTTC. Its translation is CASSSSRTGGIYEQYF.

The chain carries TRBV7-2 and TRBJ1-4, with TRBD1 matching over 9 bases. The CDR3 covers 17 residues. The junction had 9 bases not matched to a gene; V was cut back by 0 bases and J by 7 bases. CDR1 SGHTA and CDR2 FQGNSA come from the germline V gene. CDR3 sequence (DNA): TGTGCCAGCAGCTTAGCGGGGTGGGGACAGGGAGGTGAAAAACTGTTTTTT. Its protein is CASSLAGWGQGGEKLFF.

The V gene is TRBV11-2, the J gene TRBJ2-1, with 8 bases fitting TRBD1. CDR3 length: 14 amino acids. Germline values: CDR1 SGHAT, CDR2 FQNNGV. Losses at the gene ends were 1 base for V and 6 bases for J; bases not matched to a gene: 2. The CDR3, as DNA: TGTGCCAGCAGCTTAGTAGGACAGGGCAATGAGCAGTTCTTC. Protein sequence: CASSLVGQGNEQFF.

This clone was counted a single time. Here the CDR3 reads CASSSRSGYTF. The CDR3 DNA reads TGTGCCAGCAGCTCTCGGTCTGGCTACACCTTC. This chain joins TRBV11-2 and TRBJ1-2; D remains unclear. Germline CDR1 is SGHAT and CDR2 is FQNNGV. CDR3 length equals 11 residues. V lost 4 bases to trimming and J lost 7 bases, with 7 bases between them.

The chain links TRBV6-1 to TRBJ2-7; D ambiguous. V was pared by 6 bases and J by 1 base, with 10 bases between. This CDR3 has 13 residues. Germline V gene data show CDR1 as MNHNS and CDR2 as SASEGT. This CDR3 reads CASRRKLSYEQYF. The CDR3 coding sequence is TGTGCCAGCAGAAGGAAATTGTCCTACGAGCAGTACTTC.

This CDR3 reads CASSLLAAANTGELFF. The CDR3 region has the DNA TGCGCCAGCAGCTTGCTGGCGGCTGCGAACACCGGGGAGCTGTTTTTT. The rearrangement joins TRBV5-1 to TRBJ2-2, with D uncertain. The CDR3 is 16 residues long. The V end was cut by 1 base, the J end by 0 bases, with 10 bases between. Germline CDR1 and CDR2: SGHRS and YFSETQ.

J is TRBJ2-3 and V is TRBV5-8; unclear D gene. Germline V gene data show CDR1 as SGHTS and CDR2 as YDEGEE. CDR3 length: 14 amino acids. V was clipped by 0 bases and J by 6 bases, with 11 bases between them. For the CDR3, the DNA is TGTGCCAGCAGCTTGGTGGCAGTCCGCGATACGCAGTATTTT. It is translated as CASSLVAVRDTQYF.

J is TRBJ2-1 and V is TRBV5-1; 7 bases match TRBD2. V was pared by 4 bases and J by 10 bases, with 17 bases of the junction left unmatched. This CDR3 is 16 amino acids long. The germline V gene encodes CDR1 SGHRS and CDR2 YFSETQ. As DNA, the CDR3 is TGCGCCAGCAGCCCTCCCTCTGCGGGAGAAGCTGAGGAGCAGTTCTTC. Translated, it gives CASSPPSAGEAEEQFF.

Details on this clone: Other DNA sequences of this sample code for an identical CDR3. This sequence joins TRBV7-7 and TRBJ2-1; 15 bases match TRBD2. After removal of 4 bases from V and 10 bases from J, the junction contained 2 bases not matched to a gene. Germline values: CDR1 SSHAT, CDR2 FNYEAQ (reference sequence). The CDR3 sequence is 14 residues long. CDR3 in amino acids: CASSSGTSGGEQFF. The CDR3 DNA reads TGTGCCAGCAGCTCCGGGACTAGCGGGGGGGAGCAGTTCTTC.

In its sample, this clone was seen a few times. CDR3 sequence reads: CASTGDRVHLEQYF. The CDR3 DNA reads as TGCGCCAGCACTGGGGACAGGGTTCATCTCGAGCAGTACTTC. V usage is TRBV10-1 and J usage is TRBJ2-7; 9 bases are shared with TRBD1. With 7 bases clipped from V and 6 bases from J, the junction kept 10 bases outside the gene matches. This CDR3 has 14 amino acids. Germline CDR1 WNHNN, CDR2 SYGVQD (reference sequence).

The gene calls are TRBV6-1 and TRBJ2-2; D is possibly TRBD1 or TRBD2 (5 bases each). Per the germline V gene, CDR1 is MNHNS and CDR2 is SASEGT. The V gene lost 6 bases and the J gene lost 6 bases, with 8 bases spanning the gap. This CDR3 contains 12 residues. The CDR3 sequence: CASRGPAGELFF. The CDR3 DNA reads TGTGCCAGCAGGGGACCGGCCGGGGAGCTGTTTTTT.

This chain uses TRBV7-3 with TRBJ2-5; a possible D gene is TRBD2 (6 bases). In germline, CDR1 is SGHTA, CDR2 FQGTGA. V was trimmed by 2 bases and J by 4 bases, leaving 11 bases between them. The CDR3 runs to 14 residues. DNA of the CDR3: TGTGCCAGCAGCTTAGGCTTGGGGGGAGAGACCCAGTACTTC. This encodes CASSLGLGGETQYF.

This clone was seen only a few times. The chain has TRBV6-6 and TRBJ1-3; the D is unclear. The CDR3 extends over 13 amino acids. Trimming removed 5 bases at V and 2 bases at J, with 7 bases between. Per germline, CDR1 MNHNY and CDR2 SVGAGI (reference sequence). CDR3 sequence (DNA): TGTGCCAGCAGTCCCGCGGCTGGAAACACCATATATTTT. Translated, it gives CASSPAAGNTIYF.

The chain joins TRBV7-2 to TRBJ1-1; D remains ambiguous. V was cut by 5 bases and J by 6 bases, with 13 bases left in between. The CDR3 is made up of 13 amino acids. The germline CDR1 and CDR2 sequences are SGHTA and FQGNSA. The CDR3 region is CASSASPTAEAFF. CDR3 bases: TGTGCCAGCAGCGCCAGCCCAACAGCTGAAGCTTTCTTT.

V usage is TRBV6-1 and J usage is TRBJ2-3, with D hard to call. This CDR3 comprises 14 residues. V lost 7 bases and J 0 bases, leaving 11 bases between the germline ends. Germline assignment: CDR1 MNHNS and CDR2 SASEGT. The DNA for the CDR3 is TGTGCCAGCACCCTTTCCGGTAGCACAGATACGCAGTATTTT. It translates to CASTLSGSTDTQYF.

On this clone: Other DNA sequences within the sample encode an identical CDR3. J is TRBJ2-7 and V is TRBV7-2, with D possibly TRBD2 on 6 matching bases. CDR3 length: 13 residues. The V gene lost 1 base and the J gene lost 5 bases, with 9 bases spanning the gap. In germline, CDR1 is SGHTA, CDR2 FQGNSA. The CDR3 sequence: CASSLGGGDEQYF. In nucleotides, the CDR3 is TGTGCCAGCAGCTTAGGAGGCGGGGACGAGCAGTACTTC.

The chain couples TRBV30 to TRBJ1-5, with D unclear. CDR1 is GTSNPN, CDR2 SVGIG, per germline (reference sequence). CDR3 length: 13 residues. The germline V and J ends were trimmed by 2 bases and 7 bases, with 12 bases remaining between them. CDR3 bases: TGTGCCTGGAGTACAAGAGGCGCCCAGCCCCAGCATTTT. This encodes CAWSTRGAQPQHF.